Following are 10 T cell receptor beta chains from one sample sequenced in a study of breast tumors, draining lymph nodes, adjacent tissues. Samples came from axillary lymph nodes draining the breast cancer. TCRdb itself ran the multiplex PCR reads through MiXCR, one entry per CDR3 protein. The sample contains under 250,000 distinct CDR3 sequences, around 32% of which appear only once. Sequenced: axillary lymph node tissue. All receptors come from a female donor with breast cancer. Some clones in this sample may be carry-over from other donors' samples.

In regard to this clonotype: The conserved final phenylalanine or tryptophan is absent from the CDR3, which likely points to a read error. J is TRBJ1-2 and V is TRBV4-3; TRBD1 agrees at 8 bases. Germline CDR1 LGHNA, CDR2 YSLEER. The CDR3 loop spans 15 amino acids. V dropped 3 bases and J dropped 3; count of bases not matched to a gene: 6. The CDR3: CASSHNPGQDYGYTC. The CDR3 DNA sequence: TGCGCCAGCAGCCATAACCCGGGACAGGACTATGGCTACACCTGC.

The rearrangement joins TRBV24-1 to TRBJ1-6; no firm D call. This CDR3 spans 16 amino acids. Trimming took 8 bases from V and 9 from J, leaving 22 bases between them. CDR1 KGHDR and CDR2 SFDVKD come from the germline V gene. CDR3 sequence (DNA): TGTGCCACCAATCAACCATCTAGCGGGGAGGGTTCACCCCTCCACTTT. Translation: CATNQPSSGEGSPLHF.

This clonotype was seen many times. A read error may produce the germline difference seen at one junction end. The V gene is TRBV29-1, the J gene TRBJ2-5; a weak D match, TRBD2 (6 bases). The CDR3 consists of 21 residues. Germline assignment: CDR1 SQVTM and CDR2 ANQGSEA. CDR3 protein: CSIRLHSSLTFGTWYQEPQYF. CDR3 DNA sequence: TGCAGCATTCGACTCCATTCCAGTCTTACTTTTGGGACTTGGTACCAAGAGCCCCAGTACTTC. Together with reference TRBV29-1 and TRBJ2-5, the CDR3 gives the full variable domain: SAVISQKPSRDICQRGTSLTIQCQVDSQVTMMFWYRQQPGQSLTLIATANQGSEATYESGFVIDKFPISRPNLTFSTLTVSNMSPEDSSIYLCSIRLHSSLTFGTWYQEPQYFGPGTRLLVL.

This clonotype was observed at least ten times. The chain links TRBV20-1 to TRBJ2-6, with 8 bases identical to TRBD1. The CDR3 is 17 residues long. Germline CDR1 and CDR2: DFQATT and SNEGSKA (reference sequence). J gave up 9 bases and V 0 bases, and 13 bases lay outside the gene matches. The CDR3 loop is CSARDFSEQGGGNVLTF. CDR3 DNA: TGCAGTGCTAGAGATTTTTCGGAACAGGGGGGAGGCAACGTCCTGACTTTC.

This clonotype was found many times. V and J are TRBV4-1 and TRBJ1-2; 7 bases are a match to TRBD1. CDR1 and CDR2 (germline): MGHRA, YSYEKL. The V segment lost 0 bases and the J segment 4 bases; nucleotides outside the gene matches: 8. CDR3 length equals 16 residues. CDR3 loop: CASSQEWKGAGYGYTF. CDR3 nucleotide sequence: TGCGCCAGCAGCCAAGAGTGGAAGGGGGCTGGCTATGGCTACACCTTC.

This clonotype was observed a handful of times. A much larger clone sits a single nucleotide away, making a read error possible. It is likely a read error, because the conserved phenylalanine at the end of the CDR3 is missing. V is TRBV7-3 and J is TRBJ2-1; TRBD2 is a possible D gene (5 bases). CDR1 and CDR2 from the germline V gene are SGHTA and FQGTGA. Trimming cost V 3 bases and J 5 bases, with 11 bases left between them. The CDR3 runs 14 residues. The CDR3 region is CASSFGGPDNEQFL. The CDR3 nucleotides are TGTGCCAGCAGCTTCGGAGGTCCGGACAATGAGCAGTTCCTC.

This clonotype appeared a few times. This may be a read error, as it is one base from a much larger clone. The CDR3 nucleotides read TGTGCCAGCAGGGGGCGGGGGACGAACTACGAGCAGTACTTC. It codes for CASRGRGTNYEQYF. V usage is TRBV5-6 and J usage is TRBJ2-7; 7 bases line up with TRBD2. V trimming: 5 bases; J trimming: 3 bases; junction bases outside the gene matches: 8. This CDR3 region has 14 residues. The germline gives CDR1 SGHDT, CDR2 YYEEEE.

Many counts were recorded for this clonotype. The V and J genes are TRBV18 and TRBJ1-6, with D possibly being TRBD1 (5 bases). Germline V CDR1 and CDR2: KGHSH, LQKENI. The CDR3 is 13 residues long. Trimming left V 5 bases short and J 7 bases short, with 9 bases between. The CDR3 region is CASSTQENSPLHF. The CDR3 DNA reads TGTGCCAGCTCAACACAGGAGAATTCACCCCTCCACTTT.

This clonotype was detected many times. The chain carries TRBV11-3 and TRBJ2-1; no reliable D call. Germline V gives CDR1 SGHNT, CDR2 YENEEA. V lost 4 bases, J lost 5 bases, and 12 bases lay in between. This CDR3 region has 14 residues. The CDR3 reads CASSSLGQDNEQFF. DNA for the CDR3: TGTGCCAGCAGCTCCCTAGGGCAAGACAATGAGCAGTTCTTC.

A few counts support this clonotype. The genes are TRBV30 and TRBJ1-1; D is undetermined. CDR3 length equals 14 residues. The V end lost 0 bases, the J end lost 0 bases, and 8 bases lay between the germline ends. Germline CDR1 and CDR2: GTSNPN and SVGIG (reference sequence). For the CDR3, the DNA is TGTGCCTGGAGTGTACGTAGCGTGAACACTGAAGCTTTCTTT. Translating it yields CAWSVRSVNTEAFF.